This passage covers 4 T cell receptor beta chains from one sample sequenced in a study of cytomegalovirus exposure and HLA in healthy donors. The PCR had 60 Vbeta and 13 Jbeta primers. Profiling relied on immunoSEQ multiplex PCR, and the TCRdb table lists in-frame clones only, not all of them. The repertoire includes about 140,000 clones, roughly 80% of them detected once, and 4.9% sits in the top ten. The material sequenced was PBMCs. These receptors were taken from a woman between 50 and 59 years old in good health and CMV-seronegative.

The chain carries TRBV11-2 and TRBJ2-2; D unclear. The CDR3 extends over 13 amino acids. In germline, CDR1 is SGHAT, CDR2 FQNNGV. V shed 7 bases and J shed 2 bases, with 8 bases lying between them. CDR3 sequence: CASTPGNTGELFF. In DNA, the CDR3 is TGTGCCAGCACCCCCGGTAACACCGGGGAGCTGTTTTTT.

This chain uses TRBV4-3 with TRBJ2-1; 7 nucleotides align to TRBD1. Germline V gives CDR1 LGHNA, CDR2 YSLEER. After removal of 0 bases from V and 7 bases from J, the junction contained 9 bases not matched to a gene. This CDR3 has 16 residues. CDR3 sequence reads: CASSQERTGARNEQFF. The CDR3 region has the DNA TGCGCCAGCAGCCAAGAGAGGACAGGAGCCCGGAATGAGCAGTTCTTC.

J is TRBJ1-3 and V is TRBV19, with TRBD1 as a possible D gene (5 bases). The ends were cut back, 5 bases at V and 0 bases at J, with 11 bases in the middle. The germline V gene has CDR1 LNHDA and CDR2 SQIVND (reference sequence). The CDR3 is 15 amino acids. CDR3 DNA sequence: TGTGCCAGTAGTTCGGCAGGGCCCTCTGGAAACACCATATATTTT. This sequence encodes CASSSAGPSGNTIYF.

The chain combines TRBV6-6 with TRBJ2-7; 11 bases map to TRBD1. Trimming took 6 bases from V and 4 from J; bases not matched to a gene: 11. The CDR3 loop spans 16 amino acids. In germline, CDR1 is MNHNY, CDR2 SVGAGI (reference sequence). The CDR3 bases are TGTGCCAGCAGCTGGGCGGTGGACAGGGGGCTGTACGAGCAGTACTTC. Its translation: CASSWAVDRGLYEQYF.